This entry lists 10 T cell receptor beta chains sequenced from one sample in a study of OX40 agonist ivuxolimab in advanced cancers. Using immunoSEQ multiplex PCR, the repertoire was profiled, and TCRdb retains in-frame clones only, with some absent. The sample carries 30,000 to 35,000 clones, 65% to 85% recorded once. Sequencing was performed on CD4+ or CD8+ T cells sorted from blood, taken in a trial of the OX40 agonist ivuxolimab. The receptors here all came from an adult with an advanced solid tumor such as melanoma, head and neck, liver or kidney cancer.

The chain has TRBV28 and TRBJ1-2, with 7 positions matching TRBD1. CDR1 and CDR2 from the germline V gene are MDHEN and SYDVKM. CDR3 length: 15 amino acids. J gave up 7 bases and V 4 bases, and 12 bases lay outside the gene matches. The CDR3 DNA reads TGTGCCAGCAGTTCACCGACAGGGACCCTCCTTGGCTACACCTTC. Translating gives CASSSPTGTLLGYTF.

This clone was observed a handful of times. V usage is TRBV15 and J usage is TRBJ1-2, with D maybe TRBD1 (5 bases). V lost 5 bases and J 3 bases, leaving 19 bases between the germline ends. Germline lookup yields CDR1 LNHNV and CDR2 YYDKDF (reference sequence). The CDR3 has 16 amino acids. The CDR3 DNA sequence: TGTGCCACCAGCTCCCACTCGCGGGGGGGAGACTATGGCTACACCTTC. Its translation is CATSSHSRGGDYGYTF.

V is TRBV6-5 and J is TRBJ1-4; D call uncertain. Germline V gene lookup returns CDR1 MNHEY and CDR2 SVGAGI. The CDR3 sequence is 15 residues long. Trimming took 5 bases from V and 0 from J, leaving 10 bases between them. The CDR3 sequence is CASSVNSATNEKLFF. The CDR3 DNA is TGTGCCAGCAGTGTCAACAGTGCAACTAATGAAAAACTGTTTTTT.

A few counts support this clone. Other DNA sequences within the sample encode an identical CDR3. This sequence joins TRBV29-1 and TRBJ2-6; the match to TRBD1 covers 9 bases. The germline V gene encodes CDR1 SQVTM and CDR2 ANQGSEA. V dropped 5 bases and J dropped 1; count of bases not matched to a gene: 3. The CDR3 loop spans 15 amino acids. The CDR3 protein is CSVSTGGSGANVLTF. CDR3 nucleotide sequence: TGCAGCGTTTCGACAGGGGGATCTGGGGCCAACGTCCTGACTTTC.

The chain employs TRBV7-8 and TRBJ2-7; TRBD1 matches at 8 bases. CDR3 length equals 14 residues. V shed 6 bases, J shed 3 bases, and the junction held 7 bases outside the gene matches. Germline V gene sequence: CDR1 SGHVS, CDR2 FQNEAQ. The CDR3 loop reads CASRRQGKGYEQYF. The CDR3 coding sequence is TGTGCCAGCAGACGACAGGGGAAAGGCTACGAGCAGTACTTC. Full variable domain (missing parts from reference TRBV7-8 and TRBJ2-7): GAGVSQSPRYKVAKRGQDVALRCDPISGHVSLFWYQQALGQGPEFLTYFQNEAQLDKSGLPSDRFFAERPEGSVSTLKIQRTQQEDSAVYLCASRRQGKGYEQYFGPGTRLTVT.

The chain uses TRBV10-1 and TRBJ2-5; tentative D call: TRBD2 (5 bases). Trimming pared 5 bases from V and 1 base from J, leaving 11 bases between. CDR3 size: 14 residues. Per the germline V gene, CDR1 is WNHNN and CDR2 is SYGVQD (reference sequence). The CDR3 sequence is CASSKGALQETQYF. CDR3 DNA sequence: TGCGCCAGCAGTAAGGGAGCACTCCAAGAGACCCAGTACTTC.

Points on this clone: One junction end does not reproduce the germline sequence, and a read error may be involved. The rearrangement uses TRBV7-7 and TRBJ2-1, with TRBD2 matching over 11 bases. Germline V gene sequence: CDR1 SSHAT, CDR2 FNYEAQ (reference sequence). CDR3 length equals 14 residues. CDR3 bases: TGTGCTAGCAGCTTACTAGCGGGAGTGAATGAGCAGTTCTTC. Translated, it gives CASSLLAGVNEQFF.

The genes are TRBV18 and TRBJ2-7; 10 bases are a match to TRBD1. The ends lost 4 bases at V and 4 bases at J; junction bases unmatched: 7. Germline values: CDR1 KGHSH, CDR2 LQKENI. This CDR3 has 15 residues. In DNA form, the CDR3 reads TGTGCCAGCTCACTCCCCGGGACAGGGGCGTACGAGCAGTACTTC. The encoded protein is CASSLPGTGAYEQYF.

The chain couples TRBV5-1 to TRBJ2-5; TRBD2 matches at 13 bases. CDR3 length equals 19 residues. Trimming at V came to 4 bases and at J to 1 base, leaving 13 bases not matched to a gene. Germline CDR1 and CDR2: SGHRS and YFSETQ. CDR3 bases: TGCGCCAGCAGCCCACTAGGGACTAGCGGGAAGGGAGGCCAAGAGACCCAGTACTTC. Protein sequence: CASSPLGTSGKGGQETQYF.

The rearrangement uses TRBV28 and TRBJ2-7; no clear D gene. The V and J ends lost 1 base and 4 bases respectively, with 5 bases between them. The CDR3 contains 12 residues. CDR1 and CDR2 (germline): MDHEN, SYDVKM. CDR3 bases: TGTGCCAGCAGTTTATACGGGTACGAGCAGTACTTC. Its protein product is CASSLYGYEQYF.